This T cell receptor (beta chain) was identified during a study of CD8 T cells in ankylosing spondylitis. V was cut by 8 bases and J by 3 bases, with 13 bases left in between. Germline V gene data show CDR1 as SGHTA and CDR2 as FQGNSA. The CDR3 runs to 13 residues. In making TCR beta libraries, quantitative 5'-RACE with molecular barcodes was used. TCRdb reanalysed the 5' RACE reads using MiXCR and keeps one entry per CDR3 protein. The sample includes 800,000 to 900,000 distinct CDR3 sequences, about 11% of them seen just once. This clonotype appeared a few times. Its specificity is not known. Findings and limits, study-wide: About 8 highly homologous variants made up a TCR beta motif that seemed to typify ankylosing spondylitis blood.

This chain joins TRBV7-2 and TRBJ2-5; possible D gene TRBD1, 6 bases. The sequence derives from a male donor with ankylosing spondylitis. Sequencing was carried out using blood, either unsorted or a sorted T cell fraction (not recorded which). CDR3 sequence: CASAGAREETQYF. The CDR3 nucleotides are TGTGCCAGCGCAGGGGCGCGGGAAGAGACCCAGTACTTC.